This entry features one T cell receptor (beta chain) sequence. Its antigen is undetermined. The data derive from a study of T cell responses to AZD1222 COVID-19 vaccine. Overall study results and limits: Repertoires in all cases were sampled only once the peak T cell response had passed. Among AZD1222 vaccinees, only 5 to 7 were seropositive at baseline. Compared with day 0, the breadth and depth of the Spike-specific TCR repertoire rose significantly after two doses of AZD1222.

Second doses were pooled across both intervals (about 4 or about 12 weeks). The V gene's germline CDR1 is SGHAT and CDR2 FQDESV (reference sequence). The germline V and J ends were trimmed by 3 bases and 4 bases, with 15 bases remaining between them. The CDR3 has 15 amino acids. Using immunoSEQ multiplex PCR, the repertoire was profiled, and TCRdb retains in-frame clones only, with some absent. Of tens of thousands of clones in the sample, roughly 89% were seen once. The sequences come from peripheral blood, collected 28 days after the second AZD1222 dose. This rearrangement joins TRBV11-1 to TRBJ2-5; D may be TRBD1 or TRBD2 (7 bases each). The clonotype comes from an adult who received the AZD1222 COVID-19 vaccine. In nucleotides, the CDR3 is TGTGCCAGCAGCTTTACGACAGGGAGGGGAGAGACCCAGTACTTC. Its translation is CASSFTTGRGETQYF.